Shown below are 23 T cell receptor beta chains from a single sample sequenced in a study of glioma-infiltrating T cells after dendritic cell vaccination. Assay used: immunoSEQ multiplex PCR; TCRdb lists only in-frame clones, some missing. This table holds roughly 96,000 clones, around three quarters found once. The sample consisted of blood, taken before dendritic cell vaccination. These receptors came from a human donor with glioblastoma.

The chain recombines TRBV27 with TRBJ2-7; 8 positions agree with TRBD1. From germline, CDR1 is MNHEY and CDR2 SMNVEV (reference sequence). The CDR3 is made up of 13 amino acids. Germline trimming cut 6 bases from V and 5 bases from J; bases unmatched to any gene: 6. The CDR3 protein is CASRQMDRDEQYF. CDR3 DNA: TGTGCCAGCAGACAAATGGACAGGGACGAGCAGTACTTC.

By proportion, this clone is medium-sized. The chain is built from TRBV5-1 and TRBJ1-4, with 7 positions matching TRBD1. J lost 4 bases, V lost 4 bases, and 4 bases had no gene match. Germline V gives CDR1 SGHRS, CDR2 YFSETQ. The CDR3 is made up of 14 amino acids. The CDR3 reads CASSEGQLNEKLFF. For the CDR3, the DNA is TGCGCCAGCAGCGAGGGACAGCTTAATGAAAAACTGTTTTTT.

The V gene is TRBV10-3, the J gene TRBJ1-1, with a possible D match to TRBD1 (5 bases). The V and J ends lost 0 bases and 1 base respectively, with 12 bases between them. Germline lookup yields CDR1 ENHRY and CDR2 SYGVKD. CDR3 length equals 16 residues. The CDR3 reads CAISESPGRGNTEAFF. CDR3 coding DNA: TGTGCCATCAGTGAGTCCCCAGGGAGGGGGAACACTGAAGCTTTCTTT.

This sequence joins TRBV5-4 and TRBJ2-2; TRBD2 agrees at 15 bases. The CDR3 has 17 residues. Germline V gene sequence: CDR1 SGHNT, CDR2 YYREEE (reference sequence). J lost 6 bases, V lost 4 bases, and 7 bases had no gene match. In DNA form, the CDR3 reads TGTGCCAGCAGCCACTACGGACTAGCGGGAGGGCCCGGGGAGCTGTTTTTT. Translated: CASSHYGLAGGPGELFF.

The chain employs TRBV25-1 and TRBJ1-1, with D perhaps matching TRBD1 (5 bases). This CDR3 comprises 14 residues. CDR1 is MGHDK and CDR2 is SYGVNS in the germline V gene. Trimming pared 5 bases from V and 3 bases from J, leaving 13 bases between. CDR3 in DNA: TGTGCCAGCAGTCTCGGCGGGGGTCACACTGAAGCTTTCTTT. Amino acids: CASSLGGGHTEAFF.

This clone appeared a few times. This rearrangement joins TRBV28 to TRBJ2-6; the D is unclear. The germline CDR1 and CDR2 sequences are MDHEN and SYDVKM. The CDR3 sequence is 15 residues long. Trimming left V 5 bases short and J 1 base short, with 9 bases between. CDR3 sequence: CASSVRVSGANVLTF. CDR3 sequence (DNA): TGTGCCAGCAGTGTACGGGTGTCTGGGGCCAACGTCCTGACTTTC.

In DNA form, the CDR3 reads TGTGCCAGTAGTATCGTGAGCTCCTACAATGAGCAGTTCTTC. Translation: CASSIVSSYNEQFF. This rearrangement joins TRBV19 to TRBJ2-1; D is uncertain. The V end lost 3 bases, the J end lost 0 bases, and 6 bases lay between the germline ends. The germline gives CDR1 LNHDA, CDR2 SQIVND (reference sequence). The CDR3 sequence is 14 residues long.

This clone was detected only once. The chain recombines TRBV19 with TRBJ2-6; weak D call: TRBD1 (7 bases). Trimming cost V 7 bases and J 0 bases, with 16 bases left between them. CDR1 and CDR2 from the germline V gene are LNHDA and SQIVND (reference sequence). This CDR3 is built from 17 residues. CDR3 sequence reads: CASTSQGGISGANVLTF. The DNA of the CDR3 is TGTGCCAGTACCTCGCAGGGGGGAATCTCTGGGGCCAACGTCCTGACTTTC.

The rearrangement joins TRBV25-1 to TRBJ2-1; D gene uncertain. The CDR3 sequence is 14 residues long. Germline assignment: CDR1 MGHDK and CDR2 SYGVNS. V was shortened by 1 base and J by 9 bases, with 13 bases between the two germline ends. The CDR3 reads CASSELRKTGEQFF. The CDR3 DNA reads TGTGCCAGCAGTGAATTGAGGAAGACGGGTGAGCAGTTCTTC.

The V gene is TRBV6-6, the J gene TRBJ2-3; 10 bases align to TRBD2. Germline lookup yields CDR1 MNHNY and CDR2 SVGAGI (reference sequence). Trimming took 0 bases from V and 6 from J; bases not matched to a gene: 6. The CDR3 is 16 amino acids. CDR3 nucleotides: TGTGCCAGCAGTTACTCGCCAGCGGGAGGGAAGGATACGCAGTATTTT. This sequence encodes CASSYSPAGGKDTQYF.

The sample holds one count of this clone. The chain joins TRBV5-4 to TRBJ2-2; D unresolved. The CDR3 extends over 13 amino acids. Germline V gene sequence: CDR1 SGHNT, CDR2 YYREEE (reference sequence). V lost 0 bases to trimming and J lost 5 bases, with 5 bases between them. CDR3 DNA: TGTGCCAGCAGCTTGGACAGTACCGGGGAGCTGTTTTTT. Translated: CASSLDSTGELFF.

The V and J genes are TRBV2 and TRBJ2-2; perhaps TRBD2 as D (6 bases). The CDR3 is 15 amino acids. CDR1 is SNHLY and CDR2 is FYNNEI in the germline V gene. The germline V and J ends were trimmed by 1 base and 4 bases, with 10 bases remaining between them. The CDR3 protein is CASSEGRDPTGELFF. CDR3 coding DNA: TGTGCCAGCAGTGAAGGGCGGGACCCCACCGGGGAGCTGTTTTTT.

In this sample, this clone turned up once. V usage is TRBV27 and J usage is TRBJ1-2; 7 nucleotides match TRBD1. The germline gives CDR1 MNHEY, CDR2 SMNVEV (reference sequence). V dropped 11 bases and J dropped 2; count of bases not matched to a gene: 8. CDR3 length: 13 residues. In DNA, the CDR3 is TGTGCCGCCCACAGGGGAGTAAACTATGGCTACACCTTC. Its protein is CAAHRGVNYGYTF.

The genes are TRBV10-2 and TRBJ1-4, with 8 nucleotides matching TRBD1. In germline, CDR1 is WSHSY, CDR2 SAAADI. The CDR3 spans 15 residues. Trimming at V came to 6 bases and at J to 7 bases, leaving 10 bases not matched to a gene. The CDR3 is CASRPKTGGGEKLFF. The CDR3 nucleotides read TGCGCCAGCAGACCCAAAACAGGGGGAGGTGAAAAACTGTTTTTT.

The chain has TRBV30 and TRBJ2-3; 8 nucleotides agree with TRBD2. The germline V gene has CDR1 GTSNPN and CDR2 SVGIG (reference sequence). The CDR3 has 13 amino acids. The chain's CDR3 is CARGAGAVNTQYF. The CDR3 DNA reads as TGTGCTCGGGGAGCGGGAGCCGTGAATACGCAGTATTTT.

V usage is TRBV5-1 and J usage is TRBJ1-6; 11 positions agree with TRBD1. The CDR3 loop spans 15 amino acids. Trimming cost V 4 bases and J 9 bases; bases outside gene matches: 6. Germline V lookup: CDR1 SGHRS, CDR2 YFSETQ. CDR3 DNA sequence: TGCGCCAGCAGCCCGAGGACAGGGGGCATTTCACCCCTCCACTTT. It codes for CASSPRTGGISPLHF. The whole variable domain, remainder taken from reference TRBV5-1 and TRBJ1-6, is KAGVTQTPRYLIKTRGQQVTLSCSPISGHRSVSWYQQTPGQGLQFLFEYFSETQRNKGNFPGRFSGRQFSNSRSEMNVSTLELGDSALYLCASSPRTGGISPLHFGNGTRLTVT.

The genes are TRBV6-1 and TRBJ2-3, with TRBD1 matching over 11 bases. The CDR3 runs 14 residues. With V trimmed by 6 bases and J by 3 bases, 2 bases remained unmatched. Germline values: CDR1 MNHNS, CDR2 SASEGT. The CDR3 nucleotides are TGTGCCAGCAGGCGGGACAGGGGGACAGATACGCAGTATTTT. It yields the protein CASRRDRGTDTQYF.

The chain recombines TRBV7-8 with TRBJ1-5, with D perhaps matching TRBD1 (5 bases). V was trimmed by 1 base and J by 0 bases, leaving 13 bases between them. This CDR3 spans 17 amino acids. CDR1 and CDR2 (germline): SGHVS, FQNEAQ. Here the CDR3 reads CASSLDDRTYSNQPQHF. Written as DNA, the CDR3 is TGTGCCAGCAGCTTAGATGACAGAACCTATAGCAATCAGCCCCAGCATTTT.

The chain carries TRBV5-1 and TRBJ1-2, with 8 bases aligning to TRBD1. V lost 5 bases to trimming and J lost 8 bases; unmatched junction nucleotides: 8. Germline loops: CDR1 SGHRS, CDR2 YFSETQ. The CDR3 is 13 residues long. The CDR3 loop is CASSPTGANGYTF. The CDR3 region has the DNA TGCGCCAGCAGTCCGACAGGGGCGAACGGCTACACCTTC. The whole variable domain, filled in from reference TRBV5-1 and TRBJ1-2, reads KAGVTQTPRYLIKTRGQQVTLSCSPISGHRSVSWYQQTPGQGLQFLFEYFSETQRNKGNFPGRFSGRQFSNSRSEMNVSTLELGDSALYLCASSPTGANGYTFGSGTRLTVV.

The V call is TRBV6-1, the J call TRBJ1-1, with a possible D match to TRBD1 (5 bases). The V gene's germline CDR1 is MNHNS and CDR2 SASEGT. CDR3 size: 13 residues. The germline V and J ends were trimmed by 9 bases and 5 bases, with 16 bases remaining between them. The DNA for the CDR3 is TGTGCCAGTGGGGACTTAATGAGGACTGAAGCTTTCTTT. Its protein is CASGDLMRTEAFF.

This sequence joins TRBV28 and TRBJ2-1; no firm D call. This CDR3 comprises 11 residues. Germline assignment: CDR1 MDHEN and CDR2 SYDVKM. Trimming removed 5 bases from V and 4 bases from J, with 3 bases in between. The CDR3 DNA is TGTGCCAGCAGTGTATACAATGAGCAGTTCTTC. It translates to CASSVYNEQFF.

The V and J genes are TRBV7-2 and TRBJ2-5; 7 positions match TRBD2. This CDR3 region has 13 residues. J gave up 5 bases and V 4 bases, and 4 bases lay outside the gene matches. Germline values: CDR1 SGHTA, CDR2 FQGNSA. The CDR3 loop reads CASSSRGGETQYF. For the CDR3, the DNA is TGTGCCAGCAGCTCCCGGGGAGGGGAGACCCAGTACTTC.

The chain has TRBV28 and TRBJ2-5, with a possible D match to TRBD1 (7 bases). This CDR3 has 14 residues. Per the germline V gene, CDR1 is MDHEN and CDR2 is SYDVKM. The CDR3 loop reads CASGRGARSETQYF. DNA of the CDR3: TGTGCGTCCGGCAGGGGGGCTCGGAGCGAGACCCAGTACTTC.